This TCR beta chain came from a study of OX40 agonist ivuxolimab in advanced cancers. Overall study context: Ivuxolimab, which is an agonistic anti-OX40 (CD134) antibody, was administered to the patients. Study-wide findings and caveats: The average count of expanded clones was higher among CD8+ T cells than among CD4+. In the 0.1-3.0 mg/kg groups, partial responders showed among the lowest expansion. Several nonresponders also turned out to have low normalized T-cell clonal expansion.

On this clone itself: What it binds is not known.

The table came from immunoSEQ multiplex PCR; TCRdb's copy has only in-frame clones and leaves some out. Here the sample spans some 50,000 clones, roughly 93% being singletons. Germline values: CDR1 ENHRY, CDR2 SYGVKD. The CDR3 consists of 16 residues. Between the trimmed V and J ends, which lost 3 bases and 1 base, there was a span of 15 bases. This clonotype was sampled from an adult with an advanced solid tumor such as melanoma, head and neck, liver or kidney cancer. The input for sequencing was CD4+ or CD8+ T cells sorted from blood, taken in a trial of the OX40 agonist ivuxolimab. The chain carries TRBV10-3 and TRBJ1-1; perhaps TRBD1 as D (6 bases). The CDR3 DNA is TGTGCCATCAGTGACCCCGAGGCACAGGGGAACACTGAAGCTTTCTTT. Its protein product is CAISDPEAQGNTEAFF.